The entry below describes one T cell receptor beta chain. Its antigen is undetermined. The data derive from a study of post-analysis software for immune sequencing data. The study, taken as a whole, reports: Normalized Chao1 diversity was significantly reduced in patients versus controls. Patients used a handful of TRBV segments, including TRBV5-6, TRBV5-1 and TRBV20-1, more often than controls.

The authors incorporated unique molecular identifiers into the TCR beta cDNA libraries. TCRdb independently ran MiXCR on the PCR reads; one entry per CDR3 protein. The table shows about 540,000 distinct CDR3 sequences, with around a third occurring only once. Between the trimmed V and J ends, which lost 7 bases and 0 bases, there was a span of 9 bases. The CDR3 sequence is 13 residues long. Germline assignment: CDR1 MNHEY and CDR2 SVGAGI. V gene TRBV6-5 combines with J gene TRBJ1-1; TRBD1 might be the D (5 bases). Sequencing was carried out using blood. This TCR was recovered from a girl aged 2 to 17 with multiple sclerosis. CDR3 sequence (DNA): TGTGCCAGCACCTCGACAGTGAACACTGAAGCTTTCTTT. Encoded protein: CASTSTVNTEAFF.